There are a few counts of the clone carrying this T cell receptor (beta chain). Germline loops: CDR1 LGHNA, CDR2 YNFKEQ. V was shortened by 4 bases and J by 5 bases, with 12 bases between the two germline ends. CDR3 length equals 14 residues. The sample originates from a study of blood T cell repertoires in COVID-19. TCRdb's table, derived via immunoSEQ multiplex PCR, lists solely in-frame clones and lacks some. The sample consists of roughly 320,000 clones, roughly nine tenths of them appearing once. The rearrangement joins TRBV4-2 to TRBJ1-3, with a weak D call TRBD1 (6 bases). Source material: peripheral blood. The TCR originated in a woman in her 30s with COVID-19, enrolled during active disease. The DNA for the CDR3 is TGTGCCAGCAGCCCACCCGGACAGAGAAACACCATATATTTT. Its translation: CASSPPGQRNTIYF.